The 13 T cell receptor beta chains given below trace back to one sample, sequenced in a study of shared clonotypes between healthy human individuals. Naivety among CD8 cells was defined by CD45RO negativity and positive CCR7 selection, thereby excluding terminally differentiated effector memory CD45RA+ cells. Produced via immunoSEQ multiplex PCR; TCRdb's table is partial and in-frame only. Among roughly 600,000 clones listed, 98% were seen once. Sequenced: naive CD8+ T cells sorted from blood. The receptors originated from a man aged 25 to 45 in good health.

This clone appeared once. This sequence joins TRBV2 and TRBJ2-5, with D unclear. CDR3 length: 11 amino acids. Germline V gene data show CDR1 as SNHLY and CDR2 as FYNNEI. V was clipped by 6 bases and J by 5 bases, with 7 bases between them. Here the CDR3 DNA reads TGTGCCAGCAGCCAAGGGGAGACCCAGTACTTC. Protein sequence: CASSQGETQYF.

V and J are TRBV6-5 and TRBJ2-5; maybe TRBD2 (6 bases). Germline V gene lookup returns CDR1 MNHEY and CDR2 SVGAGI. The V gene lost 7 bases and the J gene lost 3 bases, with 18 bases spanning the gap. This CDR3 is 15 amino acids long. This CDR3 is CASTQWRGNKETQYF. For the CDR3, the DNA is TGTGCCAGCACCCAATGGAGGGGAAACAAAGAGACCCAGTACTTC.

V and J are TRBV28 and TRBJ1-1, with D possibly being TRBD1 (5 bases). Looked up from germline, CDR1 is MDHEN and CDR2 is SYDVKM. The CDR3 runs to 16 residues. V was shortened by 5 bases and J by 1 base, with 17 bases between the two germline ends. CDR3 sequence (DNA): TGTGCCAGCAGTAGCACCGCGGACATGACGAACACTGAAGCTTTCTTT. It yields the protein CASSSTADMTNTEAFF.

J is TRBJ2-7 and V is TRBV7-8; D may be TRBD1 (5 bases). From germline, CDR1 is SGHVS and CDR2 FQNEAQ. The CDR3 has 13 amino acids. Trimming took 1 base from V and 4 from J, leaving 8 bases between them. Written as DNA, the CDR3 is TGTGCCAGCAGCTTAGGGGCAGGGTACGAGCAGTACTTC. Translation: CASSLGAGYEQYF.

The rearrangement joins TRBV27 to TRBJ2-7; D is undetermined. Germline assignment: CDR1 MNHEY and CDR2 SMNVEV (reference sequence). V was trimmed by 5 bases and J by 3 bases, leaving 11 bases between them. The CDR3 sequence is 13 residues long. The CDR3 loop is CASSPGRYYEQYF. The CDR3 bases are TGTGCCAGCAGTCCCGGCAGATACTACGAGCAGTACTTC.

J is TRBJ1-2 and V is TRBV29-1; D unresolved. The CDR3 loop spans 12 amino acids. Germline CDR1 reads SQVTM; CDR2 reads ANQGSEA. V lost 4 bases and J 3 bases, leaving 9 bases between the germline ends. Written as DNA, the CDR3 is TGCAGCGTTGTTGGCAGTGACTATGGCTACACCTTC. It yields the protein CSVVGSDYGYTF. The complete variable domain, with remaining parts taken from reference TRBV29-1 and TRBJ1-2, reads SAVISQKPSRDICQRGTSLTIQCQVDSQVTMMFWYRQQPGQSLTLIATANQGSEATYESGFVIDKFPISRPNLTFSTLTVSNMSPEDSSIYLCSVVGSDYGYTFGSGTRLTVV.

The genes are TRBV28 and TRBJ2-1; unclear D gene. This CDR3 spans 11 amino acids. The V and J ends lost 5 bases and 8 bases respectively, with 7 bases between them. Germline V gene data show CDR1 as MDHEN and CDR2 as SYDVKM. This CDR3 reads CASSAIYEQFF. CDR3 in DNA: TGTGCCAGCAGTGCGATCTATGAGCAGTTCTTC.

The chain is built from TRBV7-9 and TRBJ1-2; the D is unclear. In germline, CDR1 is SEHNR, CDR2 FQNEAQ (reference sequence). This CDR3 contains 11 residues. V was shortened by 6 bases and J by 6 bases, with 8 bases between the two germline ends. The CDR3 sequence: CASRIDDGYTF. Here the CDR3 DNA reads TGTGCCAGCAGGATTGATGATGGCTACACCTTC. Together with reference TRBV7-9 and TRBJ1-2, the CDR3 gives the full variable domain: DTGVSQNPRHKITKRGQNVTFRCDPISEHNRLYWYRQTLGQGPEFLTYFQNEAQLEKSRLLSDRFSAERPKGSFSTLEIQRTEQGDSAMYLCASRIDDGYTFGSGTRLTVV.

J is TRBJ1-5 and V is TRBV5-5; TRBD1 matches at 7 bases. The CDR3 extends over 16 amino acids. Per the germline V gene, CDR1 is SGHKS and CDR2 is YYEKEE (reference sequence). V lost 4 bases and J lost 3; bases outside the gene matches: 10. The chain's CDR3 is CASSLGDRPPNQPQHF. The CDR3 coding sequence is TGTGCCAGCAGCCTTGGGGACAGACCGCCCAATCAGCCCCAGCATTTT.

The chain uses TRBV7-9 and TRBJ2-2; possibly TRBD1 for D (6 bases). The CDR3 is 18 residues long. Germline values: CDR1 SEHNR, CDR2 FQNEAQ (reference sequence). Trimming took off 4 bases at V and 1 base at J, with 19 bases between the two ends. CDR3 region: CASSSVLQGPKNTGELFF. The DNA of the CDR3 is TGTGCCAGCAGCTCTGTTTTACAGGGACCGAAGAACACCGGGGAGCTGTTTTTT.

V and J are TRBV9 and TRBJ2-7, with 7 positions matching TRBD1. Unmatched junction bases numbered 9, after V lost 3 bases and J lost 3 bases. Germline CDR1 and CDR2: SGDLS and YYNGEE. CDR3 length: 15 residues. Here the CDR3 reads CASSATGRQGYEQYF. The CDR3 DNA follows: TGTGCCAGCAGCGCCACCGGTAGACAGGGCTACGAGCAGTACTTC. Variable domain in full (rest from reference TRBV9 and TRBJ2-7): DSGVTQTPKHLITATGQRVTLRCSPRSGDLSVYWYQQSLDQGLQFLIQYYNGEERAKGNILERFSAQQFPDLHSELNLSSLELGDSALYFCASSATGRQGYEQYFGPGTRLTVT.

The rearrangement uses TRBV29-1 and TRBJ2-2; 8 bases map to TRBD1. Germline trimming cut 5 bases from V and 3 bases from J; bases unmatched to any gene: 2. Germline-derived CDR1 and CDR2 are SQVTM and ANQGSEA. The CDR3 extends over 13 amino acids. For the CDR3, the DNA is TGCAGCGTTTCGGACAGGGACACCGGGGAGCTGTTTTTT. Amino acid sequence: CSVSDRDTGELFF.

The rearrangement uses TRBV7-9 and TRBJ2-7; a weak D match, TRBD1 (7 bases). The CDR3 extends over 16 amino acids. Trimming took 5 bases from V and 0 from J, leaving 17 bases between them. Germline V CDR1 and CDR2: SEHNR, FQNEAQ (reference sequence). The chain's CDR3 is CASSQGEDSNSYEQYF. In DNA, the CDR3 is TGTGCCAGCAGCCAGGGGGAGGACTCCAACTCCTACGAGCAGTACTTC. The complete variable domain, with remaining parts taken from reference TRBV7-9 and TRBJ2-7, reads DTGVSQNPRHKITKRGQNVTFRCDPISEHNRLYWYRQTLGQGPEFLTYFQNEAQLEKSRLLSDRFSAERPKGSFSTLEIQRTEQGDSAMYLCASSQGEDSNSYEQYFGPGTRLTVT.